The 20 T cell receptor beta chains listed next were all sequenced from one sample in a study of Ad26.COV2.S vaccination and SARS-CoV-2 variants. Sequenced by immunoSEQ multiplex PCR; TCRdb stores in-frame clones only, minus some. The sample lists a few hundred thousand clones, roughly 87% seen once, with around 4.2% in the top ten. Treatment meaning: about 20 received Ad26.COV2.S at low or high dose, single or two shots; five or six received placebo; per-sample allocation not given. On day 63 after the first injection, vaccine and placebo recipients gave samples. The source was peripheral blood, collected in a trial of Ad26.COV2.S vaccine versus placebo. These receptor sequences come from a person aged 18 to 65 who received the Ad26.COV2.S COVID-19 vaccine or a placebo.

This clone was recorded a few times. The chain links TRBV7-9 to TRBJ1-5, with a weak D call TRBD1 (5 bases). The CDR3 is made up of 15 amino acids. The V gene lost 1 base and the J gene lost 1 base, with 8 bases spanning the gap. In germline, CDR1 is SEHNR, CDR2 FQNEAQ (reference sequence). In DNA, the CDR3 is TGTGCCAGCAGCTTAGAGGGGTCCAGCAATCAGCCCCAGCATTTT. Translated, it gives CASSLEGSSNQPQHF.

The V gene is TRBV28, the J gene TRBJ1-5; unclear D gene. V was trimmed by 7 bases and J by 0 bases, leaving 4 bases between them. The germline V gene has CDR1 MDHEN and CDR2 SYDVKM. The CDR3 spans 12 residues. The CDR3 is CASKTSNQPQHF. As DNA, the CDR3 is TGTGCCAGCAAAACTAGCAATCAGCCCCAGCATTTT.

This CDR3 is CASSFPTETSGRTSSYNEQFF. Written as DNA, the CDR3 is TGCGCCAGCAGCTTCCCAACGGAGACTAGCGGGAGGACCAGCTCCTACAATGAGCAGTTCTTC. V gene TRBV5-1 combines with J gene TRBJ2-1, with 13 bases aligning to TRBD2. The CDR3 has 21 amino acids. The V and J ends lost 2 bases and 0 bases, in that order; junction bases with no gene match: 14. Germline values: CDR1 SGHRS, CDR2 YFSETQ. Full variable domain (missing parts from reference TRBV5-1 and TRBJ2-1): KAGVTQTPRYLIKTRGQQVTLSCSPISGHRSVSWYQQTPGQGLQFLFEYFSETQRNKGNFPGRFSGRQFSNSRSEMNVSTLELGDSALYLCASSFPTETSGRTSSYNEQFFGPGTRLTVL.

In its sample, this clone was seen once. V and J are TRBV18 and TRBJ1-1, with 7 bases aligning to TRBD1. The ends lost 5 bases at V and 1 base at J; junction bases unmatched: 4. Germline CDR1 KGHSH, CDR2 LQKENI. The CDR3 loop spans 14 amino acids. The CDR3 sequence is CASSSRTGNTEAFF. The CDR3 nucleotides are TGTGCCAGCTCATCCCGGACAGGGAACACTGAAGCTTTCTTT.

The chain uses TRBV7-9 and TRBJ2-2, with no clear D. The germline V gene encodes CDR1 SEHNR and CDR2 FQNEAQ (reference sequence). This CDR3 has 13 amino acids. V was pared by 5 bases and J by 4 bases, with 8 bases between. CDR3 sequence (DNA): TGTGCCAGCAGCCAGGACGTCACCGGGGAGCTGTTTTTT. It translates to CASSQDVTGELFF.

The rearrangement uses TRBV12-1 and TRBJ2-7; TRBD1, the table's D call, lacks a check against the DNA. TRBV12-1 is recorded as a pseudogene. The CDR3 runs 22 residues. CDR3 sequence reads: CASSSPGNRDLVQRFQSYEQYF. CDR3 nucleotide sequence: TGTGCCAGCAGCTCCCCCGGAAACAGGGATTTGGTTCAGCGTTTCCAGTCCTACGAGCAGTACTTC.

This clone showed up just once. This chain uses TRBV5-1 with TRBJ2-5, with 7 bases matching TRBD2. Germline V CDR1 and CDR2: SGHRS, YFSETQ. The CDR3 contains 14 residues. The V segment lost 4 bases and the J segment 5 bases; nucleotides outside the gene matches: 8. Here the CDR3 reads CASSHLSGGETQYF. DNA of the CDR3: TGCGCCAGCAGCCACTTGTCGGGGGGTGAGACCCAGTACTTC.

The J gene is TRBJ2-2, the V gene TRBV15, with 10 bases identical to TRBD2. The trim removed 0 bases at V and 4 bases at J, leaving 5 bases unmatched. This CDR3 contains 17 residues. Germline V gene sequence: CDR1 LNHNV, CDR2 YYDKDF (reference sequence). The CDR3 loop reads CATSRDLASGSTGELFF. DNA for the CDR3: TGTGCCACCAGCAGAGATTTGGCTAGCGGGAGCACCGGGGAGCTGTTTTTT.

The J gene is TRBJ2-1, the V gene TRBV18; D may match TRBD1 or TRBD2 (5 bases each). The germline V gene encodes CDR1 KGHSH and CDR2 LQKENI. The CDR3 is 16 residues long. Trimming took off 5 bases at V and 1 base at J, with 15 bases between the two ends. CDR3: CASSRIGTESYNEQFF. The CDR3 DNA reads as TGTGCCAGCTCAAGAATCGGGACGGAGTCCTACAATGAGCAGTTCTTC.

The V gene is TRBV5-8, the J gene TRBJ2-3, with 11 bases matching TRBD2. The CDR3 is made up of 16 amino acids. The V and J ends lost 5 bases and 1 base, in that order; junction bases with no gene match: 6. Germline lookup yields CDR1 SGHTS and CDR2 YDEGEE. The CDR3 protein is CASSPLAGGGTDTQYF. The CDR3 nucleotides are TGTGCCAGCAGTCCCCTAGCGGGAGGTGGCACAGATACGCAGTATTTT.

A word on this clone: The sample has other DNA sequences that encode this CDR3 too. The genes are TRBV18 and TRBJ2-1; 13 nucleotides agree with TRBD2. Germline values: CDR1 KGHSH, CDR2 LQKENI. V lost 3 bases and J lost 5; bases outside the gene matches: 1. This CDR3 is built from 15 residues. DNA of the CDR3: TGTGCCAGCTCACCGGGACTAGCGGGGAACAATGAGCAGTTCTTC. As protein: CASSPGLAGNNEQFF.

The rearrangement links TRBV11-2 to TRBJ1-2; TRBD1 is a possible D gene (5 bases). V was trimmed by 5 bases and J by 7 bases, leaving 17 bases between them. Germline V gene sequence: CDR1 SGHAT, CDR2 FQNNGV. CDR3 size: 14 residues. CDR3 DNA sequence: TGTGCCAGCAGCCACGGGGAGGGGTTGGGTGGCTACACCTTC. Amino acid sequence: CASSHGEGLGGYTF.

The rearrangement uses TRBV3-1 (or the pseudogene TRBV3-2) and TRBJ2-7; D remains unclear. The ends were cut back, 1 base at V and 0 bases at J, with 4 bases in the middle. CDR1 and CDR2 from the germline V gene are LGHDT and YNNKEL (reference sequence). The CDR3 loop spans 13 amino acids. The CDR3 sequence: CASSQVGSYEQYF. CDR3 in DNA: TGTGCCAGCAGCCAAGTCGGCTCCTACGAGCAGTACTTC.

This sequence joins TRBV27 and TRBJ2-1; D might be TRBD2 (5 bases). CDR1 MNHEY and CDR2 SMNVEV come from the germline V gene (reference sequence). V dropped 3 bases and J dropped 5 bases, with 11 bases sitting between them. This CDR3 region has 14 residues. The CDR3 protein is CASSFPGSDNEQFF. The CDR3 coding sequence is TGTGCCAGCAGTTTCCCGGGGTCGGACAATGAGCAGTTCTTC.

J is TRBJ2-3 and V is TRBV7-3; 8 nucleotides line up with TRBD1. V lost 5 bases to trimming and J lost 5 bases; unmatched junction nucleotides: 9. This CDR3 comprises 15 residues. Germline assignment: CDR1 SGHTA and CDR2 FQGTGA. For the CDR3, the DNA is TGTGCCAGCAGCCATTTGGGCAGGGGGCTAGATACGCAGTATTTT. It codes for CASSHLGRGLDTQYF.

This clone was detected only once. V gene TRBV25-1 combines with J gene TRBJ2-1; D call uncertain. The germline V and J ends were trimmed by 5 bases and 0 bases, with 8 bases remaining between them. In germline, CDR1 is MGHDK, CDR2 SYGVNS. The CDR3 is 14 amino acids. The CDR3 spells CASSSPGSYNEQFF. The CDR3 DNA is TGTGCCAGCAGTAGTCCGGGCTCCTACAATGAGCAGTTCTTC.

Written as DNA, the CDR3 is TGTGCCAGCAGCTGGACCCGGGACGGATTTTACGAGCAGTACTTC. Translating gives CASSWTRDGFYEQYF. The chain uses TRBV11-2 and TRBJ2-7, with D perhaps being TRBD1 or TRBD2 (5 bases each). Trimming took off 4 bases at V and 4 bases at J, with 17 bases between the two ends. The CDR3 contains 15 residues. The germline CDR1 and CDR2 sequences are SGHAT and FQNNGV.

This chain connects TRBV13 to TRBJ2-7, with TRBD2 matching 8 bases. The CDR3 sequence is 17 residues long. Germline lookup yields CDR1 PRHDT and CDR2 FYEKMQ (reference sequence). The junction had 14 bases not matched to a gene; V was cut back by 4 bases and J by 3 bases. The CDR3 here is CASSSTSGARPGYEQYF. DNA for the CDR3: TGTGCCAGCAGCTCCACTAGCGGAGCCCGACCCGGCTACGAGCAGTACTTC.

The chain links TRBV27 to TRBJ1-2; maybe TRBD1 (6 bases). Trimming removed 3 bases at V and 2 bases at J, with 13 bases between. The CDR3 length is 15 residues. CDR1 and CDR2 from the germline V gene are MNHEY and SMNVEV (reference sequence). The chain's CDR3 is CASSFKLDSNYGYTF. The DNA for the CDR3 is TGTGCCAGCAGTTTTAAATTGGACAGCAACTATGGCTACACCTTC.

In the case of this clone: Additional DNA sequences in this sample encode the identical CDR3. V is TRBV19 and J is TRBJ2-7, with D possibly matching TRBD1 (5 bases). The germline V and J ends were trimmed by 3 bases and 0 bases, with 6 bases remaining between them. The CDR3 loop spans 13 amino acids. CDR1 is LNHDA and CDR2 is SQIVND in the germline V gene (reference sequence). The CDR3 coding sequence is TGTGCCAGTAGTATTACAGGCTCCTACGAGCAGTACTTC. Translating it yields CASSITGSYEQYF. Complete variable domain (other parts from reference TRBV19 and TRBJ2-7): DGGITQSPKYLFRKEGQNVTLSCEQNLNHDAMYWYRQDPGQGLRLIYYSQIVNDFQKGDIAEGYSVSREKKESFPLTVTSAQKNPTAFYLCASSITGSYEQYFGPGTRLTVT.